Listed below are T cell receptor beta chains from one sample, sequenced in a study of immune evolution from preneoplasia to lung adenocarcinoma. The data were produced by immunoSEQ multiplex PCR, yet TCRdb's version contains in-frame clones alone and is incomplete. Found here are tens of thousands of clones, roughly 80% of them singletons; the top ten hold less than 6%. The sequenced material came from FFPE invasive lung adenocarcinoma tissue. Receptor source: a person aged 55-75 years with lung adenocarcinoma. CDR3s leave out the opening cysteine and the closing phenylalanine or tryptophan. Expanded clones are given a class, and other clones once, few, many or no size at all.

J,size,V,CDR3
TRBJ2-5,.,TRBV11-2,ASSYEGGTSGRETQY
TRBJ2-1,few,TRBV2,ASCYLAGGGEQF
TRBJ2-3,.,TRBV5-4,ASSQRDTQY
TRBJ2-2,.,TRBV13,ASSPRNLPGELF
TRBJ2-4,.,TRBV11-2,ASRGLGNIQY
TRBJ2-7,.,TRBV19,ASSVQGSPYYEQY
TRBJ2-1,.,TRBV5-1,ASSPGTFDYNEQF
TRBJ2-1,.,TRBV11-3,ASSRLAGGKGEQF
TRBJ1-5,.,TRBV2,ASTPSHRGEQPQH
TRBJ1-4,.,TRBV7-9,ASSHDRGSNEKLF
TRBJ2-3,.,TRBV2,ASNQGLGTDTQY
TRBJ1-2,.,TRBV5-6,ASSWSVSLYGYT
TRBJ2-3,.,TRBV9,ASSFGRGSTDTQY
TRBJ2-7,.,TRBV7-9,ASRKAGDEQY
TRBJ1-3,.,TRBV5-5,ASSPTGTVSGNTIY
TRBJ2-7,once,TRBV30,AWSVEEMSGDTDFYEQY
TRBJ2-1,once,TRBV5-1,ASSLGRLAGVEEQF
TRBJ2-1,.,TRBV29-1,SVLGQGYNEQF
TRBJ1-2,.,TRBV13,ASSSDWDSTGTPGGGYT
TRBJ2-5,.,TRBV28,ASQGQLQETQY
TRBJ2-5,.,TRBV15,ATRTSGRMETQY
TRBJ1-4,.,TRBV5-4,ASSLVGGGTIGKLF
TRBJ1-2,.,TRBV6-5,ASSYRSGQNYGYT
TRBJ1-2,.,TRBV7-8,ASSLSGGHYGYT
TRBJ2-3,.,TRBV5-1,ASSRTGTGGADTQY
TRBJ1-2,once,TRBV19,ASTAGRVVSGYT
TRBJ2-7,.,TRBV11-3,ASSRPNSNTYEQY
TRBJ2-1,.,TRBV29-1,SVERYSYNEQF
TRBJ2-2,.,TRBV19,ASSMGLAGSGELF
TRBJ2-3,.,TRBV7-8,ASSSGPDTDTQY
TRBJ2-2,.,TRBV18,ASSPYNSETGELF
TRBJ1-4,once,TRBV27,ASSHLARGGTEKLF
TRBJ1-4,.,TRBV10-1,ASSEQAATNEKLF
TRBJ2-7,.,TRBV14,ASSQDQGNSYEQY
TRBJ1-4,.,TRBV5-1,ASSFGGQGEKLF
TRBJ2-5,.,TRBV15,ATSRDRLVQETQY
TRBJ2-7,.,TRBV19,ASSPIREAFNEQY
TRBJ1-5,few,TRBV30,AWRSEASNQPQH
TRBJ2-3,few,TRBV5-8,ASRTEEDTQY
TRBJ2-3,.,TRBV7-8,ASSLTASGRERDTQY
TRBJ2-7,.,TRBV20-1,SARRTVEQY
TRBJ2-7,.,TRBV11-2,ASSLFGTRTSYEQY